Below are 26 T cell receptor beta chains sequenced from a single sample in a study of cytomegalovirus exposure and HLA in healthy donors. PCR used 60 Vbeta primers and 13 Jbeta primers. The assay was immunoSEQ multiplex PCR, and TCRdb's table has in-frame clones only and misses some. There are around 130,000 clones in the sample; 82% occur only once, and 1% to 1.5% lies in the top ten. Source material: PBMCs. The receptors were sampled from a boy aged 5 to 17 in good health and CMV-seronegative.

There are a few counts of this clone. This chain uses TRBV7-9 with TRBJ1-5, with D maybe TRBD1 (5 bases). CDR1 is SEHNR and CDR2 is FQNEAQ in the germline V gene (reference sequence). V was clipped by 5 bases and J by 0 bases, with 17 bases between them. The CDR3 is 17 amino acids. CDR3 region: CASSPDRPRPSNQPQHF. DNA for the CDR3: TGTGCCAGCAGCCCAGACAGACCCCGTCCTAGCAATCAGCCCCAGCATTTT.

J is TRBJ2-7 and V is TRBV19, with 14 bases lining up with TRBD2. Germline CDR1 is LNHDA and CDR2 is SQIVND (reference sequence). Trimming at V came to 5 bases and at J to 6 bases, leaving 6 bases not matched to a gene. This CDR3 is built from 15 residues. Here the CDR3 reads CASSAGLAGASEQYF. CDR3 bases: TGTGCCAGTAGTGCGGGACTAGCGGGAGCCTCCGAGCAGTACTTC.

The CDR3 here is CASSVGGDWSSYEQYF. In nucleotides, the CDR3 is TGTGCCAGCAGCGTAGGAGGAGATTGGAGCTCCTACGAGCAGTACTTC. The rearrangement links TRBV9 to TRBJ2-7, with D unclear. CDR3 length: 16 amino acids. Trimming took 0 bases from V and 0 from J, leaving 13 bases between them. Germline V CDR1 and CDR2: SGDLS, YYNGEE.

This chain connects TRBV11-3 to TRBJ1-2; D uncertain. This CDR3 contains 14 residues. Looked up from germline, CDR1 is SGHNT and CDR2 is YENEEA. V shed 0 bases and J shed 4 bases, with 9 bases lying between them. CDR3 sequence: CASSLDPTTYGYTF. The CDR3 coding sequence is TGTGCCAGCAGCTTAGATCCGACAACCTATGGCTACACCTTC.

The V call is TRBV27, the J call TRBJ2-1; no definite D call. Germline loops: CDR1 MNHEY, CDR2 SMNVEV (reference sequence). V was cut by 9 bases and J by 6 bases, with 24 bases left in between. The CDR3 extends over 16 amino acids. The CDR3: CASTYFGGSPPNEQFF. CDR3 DNA sequence: TGTGCCAGTACCTACTTCGGCGGTTCCCCCCCCAATGAGCAGTTCTTC.

The rearrangement links TRBV10-1 to TRBJ2-2; 13 positions match TRBD2. V lost 2 bases and J lost 1; bases outside the gene matches: 7. The CDR3 extends over 19 amino acids. Germline CDR1 is WNHNN and CDR2 is SYGVQD (reference sequence). The CDR3 sequence: CASSEKTSGRPRNTGELFF. CDR3 coding DNA: TGCGCCAGCAGTGAGAAGACTAGCGGGAGGCCGAGGAACACCGGGGAGCTGTTTTTT.

The J gene is TRBJ2-5, the V gene TRBV2; 7 bases align to TRBD1. Losses at the gene ends were 7 bases for V and 3 bases for J; bases not matched to a gene: 8. CDR3 length: 14 amino acids. Germline V gene sequence: CDR1 SNHLY, CDR2 FYNNEI. Here the CDR3 reads CASINPGQKETQYF. CDR3 nucleotide sequence: TGTGCCAGCATTAATCCGGGACAGAAAGAGACCCAGTACTTC. Full variable domain (remainder filled in from reference TRBV2 and TRBJ2-5): EPEVTQTPSHQVTQMGQEVILRCVPISNHLYFYWYRQILGQKVEFLVSFYNNEISEKSEIFDDQFSVERPDGSNFTLKIRSTKLEDSAMYFCASINPGQKETQYFGPGTRLLVL.

The V gene is TRBV30, the J gene TRBJ1-1, with 7 positions matching TRBD1. CDR1 is GTSNPN and CDR2 is SVGIG in the germline V gene (reference sequence). This CDR3 has 13 amino acids. The J segment lost 4 bases and the V segment lost 0 bases, leaving 2 bases of the junction unmatched. The CDR3: CAWSVRTGTEAFF. The DNA of the CDR3 is TGTGCCTGGAGTGTTCGGACAGGCACTGAAGCTTTCTTT.

This chain joins TRBV14 and TRBJ2-5; D uncertain. Trimming removed 4 bases from V and 5 bases from J, with 8 bases in between. This CDR3 has 12 residues. CDR1 and CDR2 (germline): SGHDN, FVKESK. The CDR3 DNA reads TGTGCCAGCAGCCCAGGATGGGAGACCCAGTACTTC. Protein sequence: CASSPGWETQYF.

A few counts support this clone. The chain links TRBV5-5 to TRBJ2-7; a weak D match, TRBD2 (6 bases). This CDR3 comprises 17 residues. Germline V gene lookup returns CDR1 SGHKS and CDR2 YYEKEE (reference sequence). Between the trimmed V and J ends, which lost 0 bases and 2 bases, there was a span of 18 bases. The CDR3 coding sequence is TGTGCCAGCAGCTTGGGTTGGAGGCTAGCGAGACCCTACGAGCAGTACTTC. This sequence encodes CASSLGWRLARPYEQYF.

This clone was seen a single time. The J gene is TRBJ1-2, the V gene TRBV10-3, with D perhaps matching TRBD1 (5 bases). The germline gives CDR1 ENHRY, CDR2 SYGVKD. Trimming removed 3 bases from V and 4 bases from J, with 12 bases in between. CDR3 size: 14 residues. CDR3 region: CAISEGRGLYGYTF. The CDR3 DNA sequence: TGTGCCATCAGTGAAGGAAGGGGCCTCTATGGCTACACCTTC.

V usage is TRBV11-2 and J usage is TRBJ2-7; D perhaps matches TRBD2 (5 bases). The CDR3 sequence is 14 residues long. Germline V lookup: CDR1 SGHAT, CDR2 FQNNGV. V was trimmed by 8 bases and J by 4 bases, leaving 18 bases between them. The CDR3 DNA reads TGTGCCAGCGGTAAGCTGGTGGGAGCTTACGAGCAGTACTTC. This translates into CASGKLVGAYEQYF.

This clone was counted a few times. For the CDR3, the DNA is TGTGCCAGTAGTCGCGACAGGGAGAATCAGCCCCAGCATTTT. Translating it yields CASSRDRENQPQHF. The chain joins TRBV19 to TRBJ1-5, with 7 bases matching TRBD1. Germline loops: CDR1 LNHDA, CDR2 SQIVND (reference sequence). V lost 5 bases, J lost 4 bases, and 5 bases stayed unmatched. The CDR3 runs 14 residues.

This clone was observed a single time. This chain connects TRBV5-6 to TRBJ2-7, with TRBD2 identical over 8 bases. The CDR3 has 13 residues. Germline CDR1 and CDR2: SGHDT and YYEEEE. With 0 bases clipped from V and 6 bases from J, the junction kept 2 bases outside the gene matches. DNA for the CDR3: TGTGCCAGCAGCTTGGCCCGGGAGGGCGAGCAGTACTTC. It translates to CASSLAREGEQYF.

The chain employs TRBV27 and TRBJ2-7; no definite D call. V was pared by 6 bases and J by 4 bases, with 13 bases between. The germline V gene has CDR1 MNHEY and CDR2 SMNVEV (reference sequence). This CDR3 has 13 amino acids. The CDR3 protein is CASSPLLTYEQYF. The CDR3, as DNA: TGTGCCAGCAGCCCCCTGCTCACTTACGAGCAGTACTTC.

V gene TRBV6-5 combines with J gene TRBJ2-1; 10 bases are shared with TRBD2. Trimming took 1 base from V and 7 from J; bases not matched to a gene: 7. CDR3 length equals 16 residues. Germline CDR1 MNHEY, CDR2 SVGAGI. The CDR3 nucleotides are TGTGCCAGCAGTTACTGGGGGGGGACTAGCGAGAATGAGCAGTTCTTC. Protein: CASSYWGGTSENEQFF.

The chain has TRBV2 and TRBJ2-1; 8 bases fit TRBD1. The germline V gene has CDR1 SNHLY and CDR2 FYNNEI. V gave up 7 bases and J gave up 9 bases; unmatched junction bases: 14. The CDR3 is 15 amino acids. In DNA, the CDR3 is TGTGCCAGCATCCCGTCCAGGGGGCAACTCGCTGAGCAGTTCTTC. This encodes CASIPSRGQLAEQFF. Complete variable domain (other parts from reference TRBV2 and TRBJ2-1): EPEVTQTPSHQVTQMGQEVILRCVPISNHLYFYWYRQILGQKVEFLVSFYNNEISEKSEIFDDQFSVERPDGSNFTLKIRSTKLEDSAMYFCASIPSRGQLAEQFFGPGTRLTVL.

The rearrangement links TRBV5-8 to TRBJ2-7; D call uncertain. The CDR3 is 15 amino acids. Per the germline V gene, CDR1 is SGHTS and CDR2 is YDEGEE. Trimming left V 3 bases short and J 4 bases short, with 17 bases between. The CDR3 bases are TGTGCCAGCAGCTCATTGGGCCCTTTTGAGTACGAGCAGTACTTC. Translating it yields CASSSLGPFEYEQYF.

Comment on this clone: At one end, the junction sequence differs from germline, possibly due to a read error. The rearrangement joins TRBV6-1 to TRBJ2-7; 9 nucleotides agree with TRBD2. CDR3 length equals 17 residues. The germline gives CDR1 MNHNS, CDR2 SASEGT. The CDR3 reads CASTEWLAGSSRYEQYF. CDR3 in DNA: TGTGCCAGCACTGAATGGCTAGCGGGATCGTCTCGGTACGAGCAGTACTTC.

The rearrangement uses TRBV7-9 and TRBJ2-2, with a tentative D call TRBD2 (5 bases). V gave up 1 base and J gave up 0 bases, with 9 bases separating them. CDR1 is SEHNR and CDR2 is FQNEAQ in the germline V gene (reference sequence). The CDR3 runs to 16 residues. The CDR3 here is CASSLVPAANTGELFF. As DNA, the CDR3 is TGTGCCAGCAGCTTAGTCCCAGCGGCGAACACCGGGGAGCTGTTTTTT.

J is TRBJ2-2 and V is TRBV18; D is uncertain. The CDR3 length is 13 residues. Trimming removed 6 bases from V and 1 base from J, with 6 bases in between. Germline V gene sequence: CDR1 KGHSH, CDR2 LQKENI. CDR3 loop: CASSRLNTGELFF. In DNA, the CDR3 is TGTGCCAGCTCTCGTCTGAACACCGGGGAGCTGTTTTTT.

The chain is built from TRBV7-9 and TRBJ1-4; D is perhaps TRBD1 (6 bases). V was shortened by 7 bases and J by 8 bases, with 23 bases between the two germline ends. Germline assignment: CDR1 SEHNR and CDR2 FQNEAQ (reference sequence). The CDR3 has 16 amino acids. CDR3 DNA: TGTGCCAGCACCGAACGTCGGGCAGGGGTACGGGAAAAACTGTTTTTT. Its translation is CASTERRAGVREKLFF.

The chain links TRBV6-5 to TRBJ2-2; 8 bases are shared with TRBD1. Trimming took 7 bases from V and 5 from J; bases not matched to a gene: 9. The CDR3 is 15 residues long. Germline V gives CDR1 MNHEY, CDR2 SVGAGI. CDR3 DNA: TGTGCCAGCAAGACCACGGACAGGGCGACCGGGGAGCTGTTTTTT. Its protein product is CASKTTDRATGELFF.

The V and J genes are TRBV7-2 and TRBJ2-7; 8 bases line up with TRBD1. Germline V gives CDR1 SGHTA, CDR2 FQGNSA. J was trimmed by 7 bases and V by 5 bases; bases with no gene match: 10. The CDR3 length is 14 residues. CDR3 residues: CASSLDRASGEQYF. The CDR3 DNA is TGTGCCAGCAGCCTGGACAGGGCATCTGGGGAGCAGTACTTC.

CDR3 sequence (DNA): TGTGCCAGCAGCGCTGGACAGAGGAACACTGAAGCTTTCTTT. It translates to CASSAGQRNTEAFF. The chain is built from TRBV5-4 and TRBJ1-1; tentatively, D is TRBD1 (6 bases). The CDR3 is 14 residues long. Trimming cost V 4 bases and J 1 base, with 11 bases left between them. CDR1 SGHNT and CDR2 YYREEE come from the germline V gene (reference sequence).

The V call is TRBV5-6, the J call TRBJ2-1, with 7 bases that match TRBD2. CDR1 SGHDT and CDR2 YYEEEE come from the germline V gene. Trimming cost V 4 bases and J 12 bases; bases outside gene matches: 10. The CDR3 consists of 13 residues. The CDR3 region has the DNA TGTGCCAGCAGCATAACTAGCGTACCGAGGCAGTTCTTC. Translated: CASSITSVPRQFF.